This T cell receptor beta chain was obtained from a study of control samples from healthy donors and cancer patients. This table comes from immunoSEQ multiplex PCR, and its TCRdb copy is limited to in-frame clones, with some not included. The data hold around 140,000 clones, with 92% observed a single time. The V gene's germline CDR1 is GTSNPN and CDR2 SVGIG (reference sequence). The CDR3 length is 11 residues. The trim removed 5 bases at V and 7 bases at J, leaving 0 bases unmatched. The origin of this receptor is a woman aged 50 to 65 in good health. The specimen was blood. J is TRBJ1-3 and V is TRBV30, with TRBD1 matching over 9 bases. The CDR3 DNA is TGTGCCTGGGGACAGGGGAACACCATATATTTT. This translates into CAWGQGNTIYF. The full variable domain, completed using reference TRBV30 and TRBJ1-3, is SQTIHQWPATLVQPVGSPLSLECTVEGTSNPNLYWYRQAAGRGLQLLFYSVGIGQISSEVPQNLSASRPQDRQFILSSKKLLLSDSGFYLCAWGQGNTIYFGEGSWLTVV.